This T cell receptor beta chain is from a study of cytomegalovirus exposure and HLA in healthy donors. 60 Vbeta and 13 Jbeta primers were used in PCR. Sequencing used immunoSEQ multiplex PCR; TCRdb keeps in-frame clones, though not all of them. Counted here are fewer than 300,000 clones, 75% to 90% occurring once; the ten biggest clones make up roughly 4%. Germline CDR1 reads MNHEY; CDR2 reads SVGAGI. The CDR3 has 14 amino acids. Comments on this clone: What it binds is unknown.

Study outcomes and limitations: The study put under 200 TCR beta chains on its list as cytomegalovirus-associated. Most of the CMV-associated TCR beta chains (in a later analysis) appeared to be HLA-restricted. Among the most significant clusters, several appeared linked to common viral pathogens in a later analysis.

This clonotype was obtained from a man in his forties in good health and CMV-seropositive. The V and J genes are TRBV6-5 and TRBJ2-5; TRBD1 might be the D (6 bases). The DNA end is a closer match to TRBJ2-7, so the J assignment may be wrong. What was sequenced was PBMCs. The CDR3 region is CASSYSQGTGEQYF. CDR3 coding DNA: TGTGCCAGCAGTTATAGCCAGGGGACGGGCGAGCAGTACTTC.